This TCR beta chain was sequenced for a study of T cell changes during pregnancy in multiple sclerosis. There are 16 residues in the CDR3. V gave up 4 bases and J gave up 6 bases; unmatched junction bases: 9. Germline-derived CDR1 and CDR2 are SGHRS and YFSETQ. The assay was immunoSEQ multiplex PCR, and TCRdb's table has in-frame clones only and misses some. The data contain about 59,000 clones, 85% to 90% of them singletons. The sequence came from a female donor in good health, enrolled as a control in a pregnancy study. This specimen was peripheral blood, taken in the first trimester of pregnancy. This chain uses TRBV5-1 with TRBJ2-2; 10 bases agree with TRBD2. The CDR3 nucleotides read TGCGCCAGCAGCGGGTCTAGCGGGGGATTATCCGGGGAGCTGTTTTTT. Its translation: CASSGSSGGLSGELFF. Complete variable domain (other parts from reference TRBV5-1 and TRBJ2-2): KAGVTQTPRYLIKTRGQQVTLSCSPISGHRSVSWYQQTPGQGLQFLFEYFSETQRNKGNFPGRFSGRQFSNSRSEMNVSTLELGDSALYLCASSGSSGGLSGELFFGEGSRLTVL.